Below are 19 T cell receptor beta chains sequenced from a single sample in a study of post-analysis software for immune sequencing data. The antigens of these receptors remain unknown. Overall study results and limits: Five or six TRBV segments, TRBV5-6, TRBV5-1 and TRBV20-1 among them, were found more frequent in patients than controls.

Unique molecular identifiers were carried by the TCR beta cDNA libraries. One entry per CDR3 protein results from TCRdb running MiXCR on the PCR reads. The table shows roughly 580,000 distinct CDR3 sequences, with 44% occurring only once. The material sequenced was blood. The receptors derive from a girl aged 10 to 17 with multiple sclerosis.

Written as DNA, the CDR3 is TGCAGCGTTGATAGGACAGGGGTGATTACAGATACGCAGTATTTT. It specifies CSVDRTGVITDTQYF. The rearrangement links TRBV29-1 to TRBJ2-3; 9 bases fit TRBD1. Trimming cost V 3 bases and J 3 bases; bases outside gene matches: 7. The V gene's germline CDR1 is SQVTM and CDR2 ANQGSEA. The CDR3 contains 15 residues.

The chain links TRBV7-3 to TRBJ2-2; the match to TRBD1 covers 7 bases. Looked up from germline, CDR1 is SGHTA and CDR2 is FQGTGA. The CDR3 loop spans 14 amino acids. The V and J ends lost 5 bases and 4 bases, in that order; junction bases with no gene match: 4. The CDR3 loop is CASSRQGVTGELFF. Written as DNA, the CDR3 is TGTGCCAGCAGCCGGCAGGGGGTCACCGGGGAGCTGTTTTTT.

The gene calls are TRBV5-1 and TRBJ1-1, with 8 bases matching TRBD1. CDR3 length: 14 amino acids. J lost 0 bases, V lost 6 bases, and 4 bases had no gene match. From germline, CDR1 is SGHRS and CDR2 YFSETQ. The CDR3 is CASNPGGMNTEAFF. CDR3 nucleotide sequence: TGCGCCAGCAATCCAGGGGGCATGAACACTGAAGCTTTCTTT.

As to this clonotype: The limits of the CDR3 on the DNA are not certain, so only TCRdb's listed CDR3 is given. V is TRBV4-2 and J is TRBJ2-6. The CDR3 length equals 15 residues, ends included. Germline lookup yields CDR1 LGHNA and CDR2 YNFKEQ. The CDR3 protein is CASSQVGSGANVPTF.

In its sample, this clonotype was seen a few times. V is TRBV10-3 and J is TRBJ2-7; perhaps TRBD2 as D (5 bases). Germline assignment: CDR1 ENHRY and CDR2 SYGVKD. The CDR3 totals 13 residues. V was trimmed by 0 bases and J by 7 bases, leaving 10 bases between them. The CDR3 is CAISESTTIEQYF. The CDR3, as DNA: TGTGCCATCAGTGAGTCGACTACTATTGAGCAGTACTTC.

The chain recombines TRBV5-1 with TRBJ2-1; 7 nucleotides agree with TRBD1. The V gene end was trimmed by 2 bases and the J gene end by 2 bases; junction bases not matched to a gene: 4. Germline V CDR1 and CDR2: SGHRS, YFSETQ. The CDR3 contains 15 residues. CDR3 nucleotides: TGCGCCAGCAGCTTAGTCGGACAGGCCTACAATGAGCAGTTCTTC. Translation gives CASSLVGQAYNEQFF.

This clonotype turned up a few times. The V call is TRBV7-8, the J call TRBJ1-2, with 9 bases matching TRBD1. Germline V lookup: CDR1 SGHVS, CDR2 FQNEAQ. The CDR3 spans 15 residues. Trimming cost V 3 bases and J 4 bases; bases outside gene matches: 6. CDR3 sequence reads: CASSLGTGSLYGYTF. CDR3 coding DNA: TGTGCCAGCAGCTTGGGGACAGGGAGCCTCTATGGCTACACCTTC.

The V call is TRBV9, the J call TRBJ2-7, with 7 bases identical to TRBD1. Trimming took 4 bases from V and 3 from J; bases not matched to a gene: 19. Germline CDR1 SGDLS, CDR2 YYNGEE. This CDR3 spans 18 amino acids. The CDR3 spells CASSPFADRALLGYEQYF. CDR3 sequence (DNA): TGTGCCAGCAGCCCTTTTGCTGACAGGGCCCTCCTTGGCTACGAGCAGTACTTC.

This clonotype was detected only a few times. The chain combines TRBV20-1 with TRBJ2-7; 8 bases fit TRBD1. CDR1 is DFQATT and CDR2 is SNEGSKA in the germline V gene (reference sequence). The CDR3 is 14 amino acids. Trimming cost V 6 bases and J 0 bases; bases outside gene matches: 7. This chain's CDR3 is CSAARQGTSYEQYF. CDR3 in DNA: TGCAGTGCGGCGAGACAGGGGACCTCCTACGAGCAGTACTTC.

The sample holds a few counts of this clonotype. This chain connects TRBV6-6 to TRBJ2-4, with 8 bases that match TRBD1. Near its end, the DNA agrees better with TRBJ2-7, so the J call may be wrong. This CDR3 contains 14 residues. The germline CDR1 and CDR2 sequences are MNHNY and SVGAGI (reference sequence). CDR3 amino acids: CASGLTGAPNEQYF. The CDR3 region has the DNA TGTGCCAGCGGATTGACAGGGGCCCCCAACGAGCAGTACTTC.

V gene TRBV5-1 combines with J gene TRBJ2-3, with 7 bases that match TRBD2. Germline CDR1 SGHRS, CDR2 YFSETQ. After removal of 0 bases from V and 5 bases from J, the junction contained 3 bases not matched to a gene. This CDR3 has 14 amino acids. The CDR3 region is CASSLGRERDTQYF. CDR3 coding DNA: TGCGCCAGCAGCTTGGGGCGGGAGAGAGATACGCAGTATTTT.

The chain carries TRBV3-1 and TRBJ2-1; 9 nucleotides match TRBD2. Germline-derived CDR1 and CDR2 are LGHDT and YNNKEL (reference sequence). Trimming cost V 1 base and J 9 bases; bases outside gene matches: 7. The CDR3 extends over 15 amino acids. The CDR3 nucleotides read TGTGCCAGCAGCCAAGGCGCGGGAGGGCAGAGTGAGCAGTTCTTC. Its protein is CASSQGAGGQSEQFF.

The chain is built from TRBV20-1 and TRBJ1-3; perhaps TRBD1 as D (6 bases). V dropped 2 bases and J dropped 1 base, with 15 bases sitting between them. The CDR3 covers 16 residues. Germline V lookup: CDR1 DFQATT, CDR2 SNEGSKA (reference sequence). This CDR3 reads CSARFGGGQSGNTIYF. In DNA, the CDR3 is TGCAGTGCTAGATTCGGCGGGGGGCAATCTGGAAACACCATATATTTT.

As DNA, the CDR3 is TGTGCCAGCAGCCAAGAGTGGGCCAGGGGGCAGGAGACCCAGTACTTC. Protein: CASSQEWARGQETQYF. The rearrangement joins TRBV4-2 to TRBJ2-5, with TRBD1 matching 8 bases. The CDR3 sequence is 16 residues long. The V and J ends lost 0 bases and 5 bases, in that order; junction bases with no gene match: 8. Germline V gene lookup returns CDR1 LGHNA and CDR2 YNFKEQ.

The gene calls are TRBV20-1 and TRBJ2-5; tentatively, D is TRBD1 or TRBD2 (6 bases each). The CDR3 has 16 residues. V was trimmed by 0 bases and J by 3 bases, leaving 17 bases between them. CDR1 and CDR2 (germline): DFQATT, SNEGSKA (reference sequence). CDR3 in DNA: TGCAGTGCTAGAGATTATGGGGGGCCGGGCGAAGAGACCCAGTACTTC. It is translated as CSARDYGGPGEETQYF.

This rearrangement joins TRBV20-1 to TRBJ2-7; D is perhaps TRBD1 (6 bases). Germline-derived CDR1 and CDR2 are DFQATT and SNEGSKA (reference sequence). The V end lost 6 bases, the J end lost 2 bases, and 17 bases lay between the germline ends. The CDR3 spans 14 residues. This chain's CDR3 is CSASGTPQAYEQYF. The CDR3 DNA sequence: TGCAGTGCCTCCGGGACACCCCAAGCCTACGAGCAGTACTTC.

The DNA of the CDR3 is TGTGCCAGCAGCGGACAGGCCAACTATGGCTACACCTTC. As protein: CASSGQANYGYTF. V gene TRBV12-3 or TRBV12-4 combines with J gene TRBJ1-2; 7 bases are a match to TRBD1. The V and J ends lost 6 bases and 2 bases, in that order; junction bases with no gene match: 3. The CDR3 covers 13 residues.

This clonotype was found a few times. The rearrangement uses TRBV12-3 or TRBV12-4 and TRBJ2-3; 12 positions match TRBD2. Trimming at V came to 3 bases and at J to 0 bases, leaving 7 bases not matched to a gene. The CDR3 runs to 18 residues. The CDR3 DNA follows: TGTGCCAGCAGTTTGGCGCTAGCGGGAGGGTTCAGCACAGATACGCAGTATTTT. This translates into CASSLALAGGFSTDTQYF.

The rearrangement joins TRBV9 to TRBJ1-5, with a possible D match to TRBD1 (5 bases). The CDR3 spans 14 residues. In germline, CDR1 is SGDLS, CDR2 YYNGEE. Trimming pared 4 bases from V and 6 bases from J, leaving 14 bases between. In DNA, the CDR3 is TGTGCCAGCAGCTCGGGTCCTGGGGGTCAGCCCCAGCATTTT. Protein product: CASSSGPGGQPQHF.